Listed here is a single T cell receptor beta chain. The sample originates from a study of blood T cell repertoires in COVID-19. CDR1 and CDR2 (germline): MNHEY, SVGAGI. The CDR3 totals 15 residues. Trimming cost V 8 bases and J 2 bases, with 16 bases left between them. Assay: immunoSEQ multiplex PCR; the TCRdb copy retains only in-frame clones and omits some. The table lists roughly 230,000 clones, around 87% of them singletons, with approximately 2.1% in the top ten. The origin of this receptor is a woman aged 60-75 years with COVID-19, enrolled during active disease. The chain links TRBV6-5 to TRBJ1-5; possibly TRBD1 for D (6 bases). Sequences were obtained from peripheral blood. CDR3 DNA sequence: TGTGCCAGCCAACCGGGGGGGCAGCGCAATCAGCCCCAGCATTTT. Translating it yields CASQPGGQRNQPQHF.